The sequence of this T cell receptor beta chain was determined in a study of metastatic and nonmetastatic thyroid tumors. Study information: Repertoires of blood and of tissue (tumor or nodule) from malignant and benign thyroid patients were compared.

Study outcomes and limitations: TCR beta diversity was reportedly significantly higher in malignant thyroid tumors than benign nodules, in blood and tumor.

In the study's own analysis: Clinicopathological groups of papillary thyroid cancer showed CDR3 differences that were used to build a distant-metastasis classifier. TCRdb re-clonotyped the PCR reads through MiXCR. The V and J calls here are based on TCRdb, not the publication. The data contain tens of thousands of clones, roughly 4% of them seen just once; the ten biggest clones take up about 9.8%. Each patient went into thyroid surgery without having received any treatment. This CDR3 has 15 amino acids. Germline values: CDR1 LNHDA, CDR2 SQIVND (reference sequence). V was shortened by 0 bases and J by 10 bases, with 16 bases between the two germline ends. This clone has a count of ten or more. The antigen remains undetermined.

The TCR sequence derives from a female donor with papillary thyroid cancer or a benign thyroid nodule (not recorded which). Some clones in this sample may be carry-over from other donors' samples. The specimen sequenced was blood. This chain connects TRBV19 to TRBJ1-5; D is undetermined. The CDR3 nucleotides read TGTGCCAGTAGTATAGACACCCTAGGGAGGGAACCCCAGCATTTT. Protein product: CASSIDTLGREPQHF.